The subject of this entry is one TCR beta chain. The V and J ends lost 5 bases and 3 bases respectively, with 13 bases between them. Germline V gene data show CDR1 as SGHRS and CDR2 as YFSETQ. The CDR3 sequence is 14 residues long. The data derive from a study of OX40 agonist ivuxolimab in advanced cancers. In the study overall: Dose-escalation patients' cancers were hepatocellular carcinoma, melanoma, renal cell or head and neck cancer.

The method was immunoSEQ multiplex PCR; TCRdb's version includes in-frame clones alone and lacks a portion of them. The sample yields fewer than 70,000 clones, around 83% seen once. Sequences were derived from CD4+ or CD8+ T cells sorted from blood, sampled in a trial of the OX40 agonist ivuxolimab. This chain joins TRBV5-1 and TRBJ2-3; no definite D call. The receptor was derived from an adult with an advanced solid tumor such as melanoma, head and neck, liver or kidney cancer. CDR3 residues: CASRVAAPTDTQYF. CDR3 DNA sequence: TGCGCCAGCAGGGTAGCCGCACCAACAGATACGCAGTATTTT.